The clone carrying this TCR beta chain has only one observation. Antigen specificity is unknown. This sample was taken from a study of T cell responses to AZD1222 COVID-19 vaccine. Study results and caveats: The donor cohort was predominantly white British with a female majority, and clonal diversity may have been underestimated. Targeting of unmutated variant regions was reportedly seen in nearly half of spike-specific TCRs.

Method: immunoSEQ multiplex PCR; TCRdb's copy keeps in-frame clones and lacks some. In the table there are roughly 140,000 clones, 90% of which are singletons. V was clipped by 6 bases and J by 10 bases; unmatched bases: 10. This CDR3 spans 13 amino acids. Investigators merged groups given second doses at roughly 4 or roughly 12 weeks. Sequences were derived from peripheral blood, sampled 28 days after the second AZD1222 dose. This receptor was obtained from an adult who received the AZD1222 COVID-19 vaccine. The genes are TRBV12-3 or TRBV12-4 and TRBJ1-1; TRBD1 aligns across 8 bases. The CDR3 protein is CASRPGGGGSAFF. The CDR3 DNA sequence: TGTGCCAGCAGACCAGGGGGCGGAGGCTCAGCTTTCTTT.